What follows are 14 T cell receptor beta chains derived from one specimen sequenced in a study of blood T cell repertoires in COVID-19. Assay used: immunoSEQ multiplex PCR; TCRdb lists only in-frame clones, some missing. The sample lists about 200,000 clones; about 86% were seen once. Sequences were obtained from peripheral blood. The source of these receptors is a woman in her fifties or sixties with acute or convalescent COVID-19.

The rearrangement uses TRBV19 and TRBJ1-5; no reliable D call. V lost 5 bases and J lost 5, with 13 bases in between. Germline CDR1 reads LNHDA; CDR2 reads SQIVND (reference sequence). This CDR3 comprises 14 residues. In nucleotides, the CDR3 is TGTGCCAGTAGTGTCGGCCATGCGGATCAGCCCCAGCATTTT. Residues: CASSVGHADQPQHF.

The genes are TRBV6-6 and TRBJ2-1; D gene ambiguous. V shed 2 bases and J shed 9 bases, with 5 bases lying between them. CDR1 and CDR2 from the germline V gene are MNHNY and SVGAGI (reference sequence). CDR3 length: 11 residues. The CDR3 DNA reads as TGTGCCAGCAGTTACAGAGGTGAGCAGTTCTTC. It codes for CASSYRGEQFF.

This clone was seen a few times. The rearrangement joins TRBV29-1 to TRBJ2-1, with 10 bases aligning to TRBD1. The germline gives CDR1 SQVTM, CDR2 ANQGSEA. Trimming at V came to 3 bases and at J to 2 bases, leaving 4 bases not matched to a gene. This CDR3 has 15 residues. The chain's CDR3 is CSVEGTGATYNEQFF. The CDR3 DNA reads TGCAGCGTTGAGGGGACAGGGGCGACCTACAATGAGCAGTTCTTC.

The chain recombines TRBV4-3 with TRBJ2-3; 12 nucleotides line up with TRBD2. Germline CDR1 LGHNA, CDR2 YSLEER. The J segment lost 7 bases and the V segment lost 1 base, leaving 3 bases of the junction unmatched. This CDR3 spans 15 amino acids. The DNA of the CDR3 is TGCGCCAGCAGCCAAGTCCTAGCGGGAGGGAATACGCAGTATTTT. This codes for CASSQVLAGGNTQYF.

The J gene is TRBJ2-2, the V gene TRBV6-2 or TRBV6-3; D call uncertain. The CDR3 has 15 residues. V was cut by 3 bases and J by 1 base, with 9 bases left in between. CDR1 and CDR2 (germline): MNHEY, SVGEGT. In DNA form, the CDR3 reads TGTGCCAGCAGTTATTACGGCGGGAACACCGGGGAGCTGTTTTTT. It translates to CASSYYGGNTGELFF.

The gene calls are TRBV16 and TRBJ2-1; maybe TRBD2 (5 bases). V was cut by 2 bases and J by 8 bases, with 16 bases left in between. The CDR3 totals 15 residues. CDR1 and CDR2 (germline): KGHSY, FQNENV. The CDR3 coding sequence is TGTGCCAGCAGCCAAAGTTACGGGATGCTTGATGAGCAGTTCTTC. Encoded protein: CASSQSYGMLDEQFF.

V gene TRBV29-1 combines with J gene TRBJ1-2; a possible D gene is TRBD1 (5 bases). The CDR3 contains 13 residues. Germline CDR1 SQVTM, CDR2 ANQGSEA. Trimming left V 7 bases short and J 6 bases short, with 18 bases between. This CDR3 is CSAGGEATNGYTF. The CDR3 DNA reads TGCAGCGCCGGGGGGGAGGCAACTAATGGCTACACCTTC.

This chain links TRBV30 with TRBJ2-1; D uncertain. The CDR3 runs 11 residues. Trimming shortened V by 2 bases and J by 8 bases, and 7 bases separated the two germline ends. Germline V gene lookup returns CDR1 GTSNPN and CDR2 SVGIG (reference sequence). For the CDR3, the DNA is TGTGCCTGGAGTCTGCGAGATGAGCAGTTCTTC. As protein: CAWSLRDEQFF.

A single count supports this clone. CDR3 region: CASSLRTADTQYF. DNA of the CDR3: TGTGCCAGCAGCCTGCGTACAGCAGATACGCAGTATTTT. This chain joins TRBV4-2 and TRBJ2-3; D gene ambiguous. The CDR3 sequence is 13 residues long. In germline, CDR1 is LGHNA, CDR2 YNFKEQ. V dropped 4 bases and J dropped 4 bases, with 9 bases sitting between them.

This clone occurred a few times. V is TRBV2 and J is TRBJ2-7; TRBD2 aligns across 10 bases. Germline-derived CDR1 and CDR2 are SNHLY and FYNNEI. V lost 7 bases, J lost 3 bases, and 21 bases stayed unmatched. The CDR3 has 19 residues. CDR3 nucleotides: TGTGCCAGCAACGGCCAGCGGGGGGGCATGGCCCTGCGATACTACGAGCAGTACTTC. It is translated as CASNGQRGGMALRYYEQYF. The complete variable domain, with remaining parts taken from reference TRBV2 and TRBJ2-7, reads EPEVTQTPSHQVTQMGQEVILRCVPISNHLYFYWYRQILGQKVEFLVSFYNNEISEKSEIFDDQFSVERPDGSNFTLKIRSTKLEDSAMYFCASNGQRGGMALRYYEQYFGPGTRLTVT.

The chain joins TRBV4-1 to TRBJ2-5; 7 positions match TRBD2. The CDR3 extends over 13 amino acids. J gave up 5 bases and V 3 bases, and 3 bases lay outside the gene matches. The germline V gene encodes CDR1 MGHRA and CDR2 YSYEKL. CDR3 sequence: CASSQAGVETQYF. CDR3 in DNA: TGCGCCAGCAGCCAGGCGGGGGTGGAGACCCAGTACTTC.

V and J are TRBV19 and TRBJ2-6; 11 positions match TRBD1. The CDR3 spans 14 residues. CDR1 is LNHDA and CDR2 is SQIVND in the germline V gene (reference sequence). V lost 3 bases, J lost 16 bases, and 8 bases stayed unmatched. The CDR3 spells CASSIRTGGVILTF. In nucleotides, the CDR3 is TGTGCCAGTAGTATCCGGACAGGGGGCGTTATTCTGACTTTC.

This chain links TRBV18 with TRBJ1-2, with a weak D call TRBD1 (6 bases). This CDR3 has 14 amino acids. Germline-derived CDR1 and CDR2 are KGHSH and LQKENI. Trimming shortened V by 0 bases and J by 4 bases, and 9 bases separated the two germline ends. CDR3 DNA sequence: TGTGCCAGCTCACCACCGACAGGCCGCTATGGCTACACCTTC. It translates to CASSPPTGRYGYTF.

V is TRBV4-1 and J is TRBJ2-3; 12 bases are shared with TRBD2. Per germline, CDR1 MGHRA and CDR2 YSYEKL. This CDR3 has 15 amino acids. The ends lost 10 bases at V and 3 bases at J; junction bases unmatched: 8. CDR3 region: CAIARTSGGTDTQYF. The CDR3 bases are TGCGCCATCGCTCGAACTAGCGGGGGGACAGATACGCAGTATTTT.